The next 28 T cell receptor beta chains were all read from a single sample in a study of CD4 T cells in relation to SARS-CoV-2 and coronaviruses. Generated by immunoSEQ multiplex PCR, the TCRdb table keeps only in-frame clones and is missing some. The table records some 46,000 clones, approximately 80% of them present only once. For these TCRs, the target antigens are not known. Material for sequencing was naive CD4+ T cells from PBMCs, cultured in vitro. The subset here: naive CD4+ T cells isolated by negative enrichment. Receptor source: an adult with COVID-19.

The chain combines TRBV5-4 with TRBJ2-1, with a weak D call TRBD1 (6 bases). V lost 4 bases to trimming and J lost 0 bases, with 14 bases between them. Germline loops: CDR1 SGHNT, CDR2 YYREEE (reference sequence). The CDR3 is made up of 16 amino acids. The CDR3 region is CASSQGILSSYNEQFF. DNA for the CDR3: TGTGCCAGCAGCCAGGGGATTTTGAGCTCCTACAATGAGCAGTTCTTC.

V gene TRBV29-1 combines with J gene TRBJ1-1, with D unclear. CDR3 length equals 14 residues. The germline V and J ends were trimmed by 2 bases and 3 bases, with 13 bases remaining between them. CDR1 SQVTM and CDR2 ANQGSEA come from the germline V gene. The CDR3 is CSVETEGGDTEAFF. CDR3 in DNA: TGCAGCGTTGAAACCGAGGGTGGAGACACTGAAGCTTTCTTT.

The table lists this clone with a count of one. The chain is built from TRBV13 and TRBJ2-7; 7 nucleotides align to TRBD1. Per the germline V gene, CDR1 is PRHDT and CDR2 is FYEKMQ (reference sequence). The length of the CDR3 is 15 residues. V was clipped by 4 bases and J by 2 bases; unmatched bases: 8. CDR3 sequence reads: CASSSNLGQPYEQYF. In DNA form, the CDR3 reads TGTGCCAGCAGCTCTAATTTGGGACAGCCCTACGAGCAGTACTTC.

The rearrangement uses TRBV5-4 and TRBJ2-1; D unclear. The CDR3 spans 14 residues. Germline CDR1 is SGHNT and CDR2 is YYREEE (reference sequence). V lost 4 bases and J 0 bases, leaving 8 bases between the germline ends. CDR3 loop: CASSGQNSYNEQFF. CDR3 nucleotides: TGTGCCAGCAGCGGTCAGAACTCCTACAATGAGCAGTTCTTC.

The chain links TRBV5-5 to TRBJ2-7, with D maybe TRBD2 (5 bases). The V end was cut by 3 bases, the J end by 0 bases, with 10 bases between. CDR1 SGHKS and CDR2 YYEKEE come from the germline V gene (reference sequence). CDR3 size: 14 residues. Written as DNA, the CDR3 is TGTGCCAGCAGCTGGACTGAGAGCTCCTACGAGCAGTACTTC. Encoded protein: CASSWTESSYEQYF.

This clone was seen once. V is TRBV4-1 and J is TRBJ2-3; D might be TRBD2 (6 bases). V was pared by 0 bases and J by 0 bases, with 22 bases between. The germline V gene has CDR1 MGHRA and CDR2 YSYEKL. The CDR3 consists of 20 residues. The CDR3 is CASSQEEKTSGSGSTDTQYF. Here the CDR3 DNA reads TGCGCCAGCAGCCAAGAAGAAAAGACATCGGGGAGCGGGAGCACAGATACGCAGTATTTT.

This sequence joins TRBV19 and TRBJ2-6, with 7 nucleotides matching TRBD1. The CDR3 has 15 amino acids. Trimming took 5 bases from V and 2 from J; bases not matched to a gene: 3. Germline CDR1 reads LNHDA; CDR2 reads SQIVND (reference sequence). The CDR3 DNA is TGTGCCAGTAGTGTCACAGGGGCTGGGGCCAACGTCCTGACTTTC. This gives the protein CASSVTGAGANVLTF.

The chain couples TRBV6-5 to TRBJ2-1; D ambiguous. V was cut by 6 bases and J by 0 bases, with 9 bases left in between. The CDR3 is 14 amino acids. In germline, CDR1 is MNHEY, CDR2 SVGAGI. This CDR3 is CASSRMSSYNEQFF. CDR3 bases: TGTGCCAGCAGCCGCATGAGCTCCTACAATGAGCAGTTCTTC.

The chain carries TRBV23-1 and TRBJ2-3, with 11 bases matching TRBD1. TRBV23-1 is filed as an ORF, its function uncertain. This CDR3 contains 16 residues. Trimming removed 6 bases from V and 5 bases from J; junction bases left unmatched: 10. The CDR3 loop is CASRRTWTGGEDTQYF. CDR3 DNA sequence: TGCGCCAGCAGAAGAACCTGGACAGGGGGCGAAGATACGCAGTATTTT.

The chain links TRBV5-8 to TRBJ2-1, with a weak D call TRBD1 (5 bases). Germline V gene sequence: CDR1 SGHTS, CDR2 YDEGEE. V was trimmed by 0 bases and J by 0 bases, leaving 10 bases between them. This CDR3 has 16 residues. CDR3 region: CASSLGQFSSYNEQFF. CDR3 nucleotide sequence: TGTGCCAGCAGCTTGGGACAGTTCAGCTCCTACAATGAGCAGTTCTTC.

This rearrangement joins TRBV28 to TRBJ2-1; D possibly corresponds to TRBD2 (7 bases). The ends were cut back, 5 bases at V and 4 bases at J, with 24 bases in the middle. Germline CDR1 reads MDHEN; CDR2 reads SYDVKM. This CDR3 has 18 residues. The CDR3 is CASSHWGLLAPSYNEQFF. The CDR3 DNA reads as TGTGCCAGCAGTCACTGGGGGCTACTAGCGCCATCTTACAATGAGCAGTTCTTC.

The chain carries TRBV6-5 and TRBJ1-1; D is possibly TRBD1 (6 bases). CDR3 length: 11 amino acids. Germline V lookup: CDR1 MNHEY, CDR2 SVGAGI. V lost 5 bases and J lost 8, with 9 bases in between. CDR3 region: CASSLGTEAFF. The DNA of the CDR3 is TGTGCCAGCAGTCTCGGGACAGAAGCTTTCTTT.

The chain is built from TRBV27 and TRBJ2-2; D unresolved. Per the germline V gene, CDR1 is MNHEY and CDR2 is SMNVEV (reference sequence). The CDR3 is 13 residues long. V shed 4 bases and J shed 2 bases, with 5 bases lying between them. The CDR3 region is CASSSDNTGELFF. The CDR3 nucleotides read TGTGCCAGCAGTTCGGATAACACCGGGGAGCTGTTTTTT.

The CDR3 nucleotides read TGCGCCAGCAGCCCGACTTGGGGCGCCGGGGAGCTGTTTTTT. This gives the protein CASSPTWGAGELFF. The genes are TRBV4-3 and TRBJ2-2; possibly TRBD1 for D (5 bases). Trimming took off 4 bases at V and 6 bases at J, with 12 bases between the two ends. The germline V gene encodes CDR1 LGHNA and CDR2 YSLEER. CDR3 length: 14 amino acids.

The CDR3 here is CSVSGKGYNEQFF. The CDR3 region has the DNA TGCAGCGTTTCGGGAAAAGGCTACAATGAGCAGTTCTTC. This chain links TRBV29-1 with TRBJ2-1, with D possibly TRBD2 on 5 matching bases. Looked up from germline, CDR1 is SQVTM and CDR2 is ANQGSEA. The CDR3 sequence is 13 residues long. Trimming stripped 5 bases from V and 3 bases from J, with 11 bases between.

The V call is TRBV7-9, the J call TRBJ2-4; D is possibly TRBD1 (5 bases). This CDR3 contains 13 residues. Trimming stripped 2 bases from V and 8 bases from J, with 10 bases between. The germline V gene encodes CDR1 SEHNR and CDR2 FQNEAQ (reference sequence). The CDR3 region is CASSLQGADIQYF. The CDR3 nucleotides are TGTGCCAGCAGCTTACAAGGGGCGGACATTCAGTACTTC.

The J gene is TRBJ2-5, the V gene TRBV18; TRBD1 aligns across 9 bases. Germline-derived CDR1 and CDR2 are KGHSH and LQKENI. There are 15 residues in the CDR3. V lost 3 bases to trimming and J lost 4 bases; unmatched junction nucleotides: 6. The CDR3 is CASSPRDRVPETQYF. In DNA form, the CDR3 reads TGTGCCAGCTCACCGCGGGACAGGGTTCCAGAGACCCAGTACTTC.

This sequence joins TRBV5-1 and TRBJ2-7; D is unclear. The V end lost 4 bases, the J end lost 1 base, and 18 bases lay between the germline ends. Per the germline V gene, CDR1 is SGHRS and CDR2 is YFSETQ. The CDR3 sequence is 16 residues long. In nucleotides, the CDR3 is TGCGCCAGCAGCAGCTACCGGTTTGACAAATCCTACGAGCAGTACTTC. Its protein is CASSSYRFDKSYEQYF.

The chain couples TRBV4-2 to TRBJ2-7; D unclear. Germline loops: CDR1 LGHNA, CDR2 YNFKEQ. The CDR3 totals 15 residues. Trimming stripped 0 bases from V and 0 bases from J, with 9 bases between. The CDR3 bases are TGTGCCAGCAGCCAAGATTTTGCCCACTCCTACGAGCAGTACTTC. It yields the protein CASSQDFAHSYEQYF.

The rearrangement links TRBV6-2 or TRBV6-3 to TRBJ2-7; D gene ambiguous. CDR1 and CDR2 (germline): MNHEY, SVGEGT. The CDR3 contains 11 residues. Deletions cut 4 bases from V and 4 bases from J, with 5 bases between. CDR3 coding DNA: TGTGCCAGCAGTTCTCATTACGAGCAGTACTTC. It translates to CASSSHYEQYF.

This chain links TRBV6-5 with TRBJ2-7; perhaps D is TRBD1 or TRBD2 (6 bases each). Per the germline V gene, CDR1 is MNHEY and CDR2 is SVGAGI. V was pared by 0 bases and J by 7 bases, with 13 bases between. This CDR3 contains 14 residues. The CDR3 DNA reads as TGTGCCAGCAGTTACTCGACGGGGGCGCTTGAGCAGTACTTC. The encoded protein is CASSYSTGALEQYF.

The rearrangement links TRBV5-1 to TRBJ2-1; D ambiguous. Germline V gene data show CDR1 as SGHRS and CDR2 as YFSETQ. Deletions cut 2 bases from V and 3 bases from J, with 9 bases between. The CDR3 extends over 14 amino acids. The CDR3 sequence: CASSFPYSYNEQFF. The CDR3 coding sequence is TGCGCCAGCAGCTTCCCGTACAGCTACAATGAGCAGTTCTTC.

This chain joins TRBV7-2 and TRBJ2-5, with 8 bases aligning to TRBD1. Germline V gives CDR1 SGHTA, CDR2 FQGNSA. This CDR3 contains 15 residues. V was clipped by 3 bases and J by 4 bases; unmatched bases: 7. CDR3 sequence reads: CASSFRQGLIETQYF. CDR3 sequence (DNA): TGTGCCAGCAGCTTCCGACAGGGGTTGATAGAGACCCAGTACTTC.

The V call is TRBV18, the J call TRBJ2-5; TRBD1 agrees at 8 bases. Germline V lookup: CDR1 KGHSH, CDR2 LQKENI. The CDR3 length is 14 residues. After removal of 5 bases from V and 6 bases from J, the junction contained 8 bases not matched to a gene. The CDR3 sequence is CASSSAGGGQTQYF. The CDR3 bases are TGTGCCAGCTCATCCGCAGGGGGCGGGCAGACCCAGTACTTC.

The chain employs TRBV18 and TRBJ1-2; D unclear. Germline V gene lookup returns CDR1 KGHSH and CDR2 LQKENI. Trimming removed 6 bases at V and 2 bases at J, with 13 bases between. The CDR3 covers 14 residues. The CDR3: CASSPGMGNYGYTF. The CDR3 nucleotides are TGTGCCAGCTCGCCGGGAATGGGGAACTATGGCTACACCTTC.

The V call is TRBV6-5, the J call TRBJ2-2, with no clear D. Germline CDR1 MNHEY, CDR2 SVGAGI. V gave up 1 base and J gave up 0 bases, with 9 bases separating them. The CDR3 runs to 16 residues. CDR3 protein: CASSYFRPPNTGELFF. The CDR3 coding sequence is TGTGCCAGCAGTTACTTTAGACCTCCGAACACCGGGGAGCTGTTTTTT.

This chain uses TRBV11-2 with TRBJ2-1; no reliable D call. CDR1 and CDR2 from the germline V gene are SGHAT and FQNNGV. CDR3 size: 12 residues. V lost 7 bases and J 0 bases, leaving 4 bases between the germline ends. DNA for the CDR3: TGTGCCAGCATGGGCTCCTACAATGAGCAGTTCTTC. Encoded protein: CASMGSYNEQFF.

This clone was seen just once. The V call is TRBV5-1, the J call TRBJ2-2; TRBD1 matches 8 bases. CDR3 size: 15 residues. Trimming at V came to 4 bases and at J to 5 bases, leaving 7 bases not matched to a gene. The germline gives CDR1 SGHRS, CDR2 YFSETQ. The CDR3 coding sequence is TGCGCCAGCAGCACCGGGACAGGTACTACCGGGGAGCTGTTTTTT. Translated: CASSTGTGTTGELFF. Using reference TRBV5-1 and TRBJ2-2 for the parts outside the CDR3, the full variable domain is KAGVTQTPRYLIKTRGQQVTLSCSPISGHRSVSWYQQTPGQGLQFLFEYFSETQRNKGNFPGRFSGRQFSNSRSEMNVSTLELGDSALYLCASSTGTGTTGELFFGEGSRLTVL.